The TCR beta chain under discussion was sequenced for a study of cytomegalovirus exposure and HLA in healthy donors. Germline V gives CDR1 MDHEN, CDR2 SYDVKM. Trimming took off 7 bases at V and 3 bases at J, with 15 bases between the two ends. This CDR3 has 14 residues. Sequencing was performed with immunoSEQ multiplex PCR; in TCRdb, only in-frame clones are kept and a portion is missing. The table has about 150,000 clones, roughly 89% seen once. This clone was observed once. The source material was PBMCs. The chain joins TRBV28 to TRBJ1-1; D unresolved. This clonotype originated in a woman under 30 in good health and CMV-seropositive. This CDR3 is CASMIGESDTEAFF. The DNA for the CDR3 is TGTGCCAGCATGATTGGGGAGTCGGACACTGAAGCTTTCTTT.